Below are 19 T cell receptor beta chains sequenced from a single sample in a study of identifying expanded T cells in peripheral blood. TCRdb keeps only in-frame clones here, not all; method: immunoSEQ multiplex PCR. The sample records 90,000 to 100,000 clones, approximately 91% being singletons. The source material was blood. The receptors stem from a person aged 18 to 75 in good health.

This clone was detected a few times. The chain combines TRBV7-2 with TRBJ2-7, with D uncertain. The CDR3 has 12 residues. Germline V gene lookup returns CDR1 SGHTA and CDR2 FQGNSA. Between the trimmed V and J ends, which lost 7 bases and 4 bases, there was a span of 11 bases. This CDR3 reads CASTPAGYEQYF. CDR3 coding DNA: TGTGCCAGCACCCCGGCCGGGTACGAGCAGTACTTC.

The CDR3 here is CASSEASGSTDTQYF. CDR3 nucleotides: TGTGCCAGCAGTGAGGCTAGCGGGAGCACAGATACGCAGTATTTT. The chain recombines TRBV6-4 with TRBJ2-3; 8 nucleotides align to TRBD2. This CDR3 has 15 amino acids. Germline V lookup: CDR1 MRHNA, CDR2 SNTAGT. V gave up 3 bases and J gave up 0 bases; unmatched junction bases: 2.

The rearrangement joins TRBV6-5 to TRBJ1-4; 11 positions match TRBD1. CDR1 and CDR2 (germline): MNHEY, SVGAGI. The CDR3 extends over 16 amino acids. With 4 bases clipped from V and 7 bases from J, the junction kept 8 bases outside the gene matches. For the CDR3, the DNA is TGTGCCAGCAGTTTTTTACGGGGACAGGGGGTTGAAAAACTGTTTTTT. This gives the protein CASSFLRGQGVEKLFF.

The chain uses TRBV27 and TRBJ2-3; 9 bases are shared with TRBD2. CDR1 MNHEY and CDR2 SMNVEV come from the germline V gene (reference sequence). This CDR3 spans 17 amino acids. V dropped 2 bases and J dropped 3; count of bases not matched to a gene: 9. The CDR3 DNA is TGTGCCAGCAGTTTAAGGCCTAGCGGGACGGGAACAGATACGCAGTATTTT. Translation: CASSLRPSGTGTDTQYF.

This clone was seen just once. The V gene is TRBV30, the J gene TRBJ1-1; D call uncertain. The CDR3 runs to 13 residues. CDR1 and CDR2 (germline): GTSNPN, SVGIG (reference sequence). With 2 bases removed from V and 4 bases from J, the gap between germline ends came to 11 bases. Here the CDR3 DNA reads TGTGCCTGGAGTAAAGAGGTGGGCACTGAAGCTTTCTTT. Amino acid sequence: CAWSKEVGTEAFF.

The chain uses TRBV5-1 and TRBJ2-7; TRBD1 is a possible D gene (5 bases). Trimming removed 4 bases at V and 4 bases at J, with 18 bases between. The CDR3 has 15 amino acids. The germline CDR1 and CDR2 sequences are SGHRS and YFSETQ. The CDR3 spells CASSRRGHKEYEQYF. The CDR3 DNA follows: TGCGCCAGCAGCCGTAGGGGCCATAAGGAGTACGAGCAGTACTTC.

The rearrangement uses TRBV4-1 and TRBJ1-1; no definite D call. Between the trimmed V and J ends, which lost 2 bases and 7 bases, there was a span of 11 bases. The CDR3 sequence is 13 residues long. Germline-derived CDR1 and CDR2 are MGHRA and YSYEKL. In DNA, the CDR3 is TGCGCCAGCAGCCAATCTTACGGGTTTGAAGCTTTCTTT. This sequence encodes CASSQSYGFEAFF.

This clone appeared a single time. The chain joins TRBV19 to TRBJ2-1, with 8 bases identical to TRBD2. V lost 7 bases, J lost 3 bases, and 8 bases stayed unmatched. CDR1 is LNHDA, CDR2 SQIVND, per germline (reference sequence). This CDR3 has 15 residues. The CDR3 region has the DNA TGTGCCAGTACCCCCCGAAGCGGGAGCTACAATGAGCAGTTCTTC. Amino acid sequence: CASTPRSGSYNEQFF.

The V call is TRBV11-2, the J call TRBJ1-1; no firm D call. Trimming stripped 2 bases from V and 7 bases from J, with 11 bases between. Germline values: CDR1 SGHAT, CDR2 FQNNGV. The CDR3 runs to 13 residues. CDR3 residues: CASSLRAEFEAFF. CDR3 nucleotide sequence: TGTGCCAGCAGCTTACGGGCCGAGTTTGAAGCTTTCTTT.

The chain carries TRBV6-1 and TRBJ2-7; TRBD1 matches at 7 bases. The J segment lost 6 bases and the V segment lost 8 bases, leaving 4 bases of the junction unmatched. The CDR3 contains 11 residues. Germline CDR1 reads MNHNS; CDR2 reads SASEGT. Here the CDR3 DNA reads TGTGCCAGCGGAGACAGGGTCGAGCAGTACTTC. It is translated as CASGDRVEQYF.

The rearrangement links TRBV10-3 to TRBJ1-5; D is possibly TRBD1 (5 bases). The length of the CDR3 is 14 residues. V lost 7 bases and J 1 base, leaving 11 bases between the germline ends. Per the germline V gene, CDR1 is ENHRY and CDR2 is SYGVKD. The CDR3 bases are TGTGCCATCATGTCGGGGGGAAGCAATCAGCCCCAGCATTTT. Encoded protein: CAIMSGGSNQPQHF.

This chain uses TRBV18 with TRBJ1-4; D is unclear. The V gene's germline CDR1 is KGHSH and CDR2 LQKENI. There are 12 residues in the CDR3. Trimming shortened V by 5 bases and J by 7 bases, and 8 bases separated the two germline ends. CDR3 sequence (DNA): TGTGCCAGCTCAACAGTAGGTGAAAAACTGTTTTTT. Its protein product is CASSTVGEKLFF.

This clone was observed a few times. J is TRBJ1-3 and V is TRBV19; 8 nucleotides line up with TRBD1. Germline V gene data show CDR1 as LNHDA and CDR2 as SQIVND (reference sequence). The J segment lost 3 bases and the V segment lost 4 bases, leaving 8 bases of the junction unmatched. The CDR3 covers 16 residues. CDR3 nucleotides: TGTGCCAGTAGTACGAGGACAGGGTCACTTGGAAACACCATATATTTT. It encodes CASSTRTGSLGNTIYF.

The CDR3 bases are TGTGCCAGCAGTTCGGACGCACAGGGCTCCCTAAACTATGGCTACACCTTC. It is translated as CASSSDAQGSLNYGYTF. The chain uses TRBV2 and TRBJ1-2, with D possibly TRBD1 on 6 matching bases. The CDR3 is 17 residues long. The V and J ends lost 5 bases and 2 bases respectively, with 21 bases between them. Germline V gene lookup returns CDR1 SNHLY and CDR2 FYNNEI.

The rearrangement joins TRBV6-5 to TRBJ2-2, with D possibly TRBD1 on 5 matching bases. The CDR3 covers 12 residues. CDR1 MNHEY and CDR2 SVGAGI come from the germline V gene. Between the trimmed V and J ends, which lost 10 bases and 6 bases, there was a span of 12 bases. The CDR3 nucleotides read TGTGCCACTAAAGGGGCAGCCGGGGAGCTGTTTTTT. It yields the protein CATKGAAGELFF.

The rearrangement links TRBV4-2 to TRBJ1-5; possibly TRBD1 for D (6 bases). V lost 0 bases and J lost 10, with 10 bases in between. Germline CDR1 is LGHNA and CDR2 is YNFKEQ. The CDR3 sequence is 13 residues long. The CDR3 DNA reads TGTGCCAGCAGCCAAGACCCGGGGGCCCCCCAGCATTTT. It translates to CASSQDPGAPQHF.

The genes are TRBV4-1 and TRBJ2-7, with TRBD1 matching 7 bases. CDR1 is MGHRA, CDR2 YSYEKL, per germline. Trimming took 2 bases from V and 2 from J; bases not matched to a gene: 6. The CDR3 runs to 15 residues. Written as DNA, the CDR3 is TGCGCCAGCAGCCAATCCGGGACAGCGCCCTACGAGCAGTACTTC. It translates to CASSQSGTAPYEQYF.

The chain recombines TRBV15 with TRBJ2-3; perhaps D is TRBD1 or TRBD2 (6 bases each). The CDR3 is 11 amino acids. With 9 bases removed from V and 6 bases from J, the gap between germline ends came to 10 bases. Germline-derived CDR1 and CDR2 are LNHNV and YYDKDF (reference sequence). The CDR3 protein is CATGGRDTQYF. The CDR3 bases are TGTGCCACGGGGGGCCGGGATACGCAGTATTTT.

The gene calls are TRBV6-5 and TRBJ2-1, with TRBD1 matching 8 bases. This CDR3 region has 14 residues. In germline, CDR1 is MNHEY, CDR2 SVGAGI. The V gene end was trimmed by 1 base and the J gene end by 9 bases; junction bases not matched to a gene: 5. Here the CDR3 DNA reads TGTGCCAGCAGTTACTTGGACAGGGTAGGTGAGCAGTTCTTC. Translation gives CASSYLDRVGEQFF.